This T cell receptor (beta chain) emerged from a study of vaccination and CD4 T cells after COVID-19. About this clonotype itself: Its antigen remains unidentified.

This CDR3 contains 15 residues. Germline CDR1 ENHRY, CDR2 SYGVKD. Trimming cost V 2 bases and J 8 bases; bases outside gene matches: 8. Study findings and constraints: Median numbers of SARS-CoV-2-reactive clonotypes increased from approximately 21 to 38 (not a significant change).

Cultured CD4+ T cell DNA was sequenced using the Oncomine TCR Beta short-read assay. MiXCR, run by TCRdb on the PCR reads, gives a single entry per CDR3 protein. The data hold about 16,000 distinct CDR3 sequences, with around three fifths observed a single time. Treatment of the sample: roughly 11-day PBMC culture with coronavirus spike peptide pools or control peptides (ViraFEST assay). Once peptide pools had expanded antigen-specific T cells, ViraFEST sequenced TCRs. Upon completion of 9 to 10 days of culture, CD4+ T cells were isolated via negative selection. The sequenced material came from CD4+ T cells from blood, cultured in vitro. The chain carries TRBV10-3 and TRBJ2-3, with 9 positions matching TRBD1. The TCR originated in a human donor who had recovered from COVID-19. CDR3 sequence: CAISERQGEFGTQYF. The CDR3 nucleotides read TGTGCCATCAGTGAGAGACAGGGGGAATTTGGTACGCAGTATTTT.